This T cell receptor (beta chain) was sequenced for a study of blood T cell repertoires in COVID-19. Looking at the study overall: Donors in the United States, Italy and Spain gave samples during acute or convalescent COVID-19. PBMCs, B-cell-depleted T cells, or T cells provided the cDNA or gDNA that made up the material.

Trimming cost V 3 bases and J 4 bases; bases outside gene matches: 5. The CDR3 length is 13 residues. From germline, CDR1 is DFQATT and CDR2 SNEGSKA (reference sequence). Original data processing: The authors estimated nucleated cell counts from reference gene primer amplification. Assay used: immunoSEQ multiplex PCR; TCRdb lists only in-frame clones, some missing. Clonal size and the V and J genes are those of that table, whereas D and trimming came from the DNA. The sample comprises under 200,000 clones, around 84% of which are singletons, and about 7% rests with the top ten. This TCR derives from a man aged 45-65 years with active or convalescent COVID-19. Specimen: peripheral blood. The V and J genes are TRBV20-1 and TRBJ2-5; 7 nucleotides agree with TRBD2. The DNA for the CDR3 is TGCAGTGCTAGTACTAGCGAGAGAGAGACCCAGTACTTC. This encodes CSASTSERETQYF.